Presented here are 18 T cell receptor beta chains from one specimen sequenced in a study of T cell repertoires in cytomegalovirus infection. TCRdb redid the calling of the reads with MiXCR, one entry per CDR3 protein. The sample records approximately 220,000 distinct CDR3 sequences, about 38% being singletons. Their cognate antigens are unknown. Material: CD8+ T cells from cultured PBMCs, obtained from culture after CMV antigen stimulation. The receptors shown here come from a human donor in good health (CMV status not recorded). Some clones in this sample may be carry-over from other donors' samples.

This clonotype was seen at least ten times. The rearrangement uses TRBV11-2 and TRBJ1-6, with 7 positions matching TRBD1. Germline CDR1 reads SGHAT; CDR2 reads FQNNGV. The trim removed 4 bases at V and 8 bases at J, leaving 8 bases unmatched. This CDR3 is built from 15 residues. The CDR3 coding sequence is TGTGCCAGCAGCTCTTCCACAGGGGACCATTCACCCCTCCACTTT. Translation gives CASSSSTGDHSPLHF.

V gene TRBV28 combines with J gene TRBJ2-2; D remains unclear. V lost 7 bases and J lost 2, with 8 bases in between. Germline V CDR1 and CDR2: MDHEN, SYDVKM. The CDR3 contains 13 residues. The CDR3 loop is CASKLENTGELFF. The CDR3 DNA reads as TGTGCCAGCAAGCTAGAAAACACCGGGGAGCTGTTTTTT.

The chain joins TRBV20-1 to TRBJ2-7, with a weak D call TRBD1 (6 bases). CDR3 length equals 14 residues. From germline, CDR1 is DFQATT and CDR2 SNEGSKA (reference sequence). Trimming shortened V by 6 bases and J by 4 bases, and 19 bases separated the two germline ends. CDR3 loop: CSAVGLGTKYEQYF. The CDR3, as DNA: TGCAGTGCGGTTGGATTGGGGACAAAGTACGAGCAGTACTTC.

The V gene is TRBV4-1, the J gene TRBJ2-5, with 9 bases aligning to TRBD1. The CDR3 runs 18 residues. The V segment lost 5 bases and the J segment 3 bases; nucleotides outside the gene matches: 16. CDR1 is MGHRA, CDR2 YSYEKL, per germline. The CDR3: CASSLRPPGQGPEETQYF. CDR3 bases: TGCGCCAGCAGCTTACGCCCCCCGGGACAGGGTCCAGAAGAGACCCAGTACTTC.

This clonotype was seen a few times. CDR3 nucleotide sequence: TGTGCCAGCAGCGTAGCCGGGACATCGAAGTATTTT. Its protein product is CASSVAGTSKYF. The chain has TRBV9 and TRBJ2-3; possible D gene TRBD1, 6 bases. The CDR3 is made up of 12 amino acids. The germline V gene has CDR1 SGDLS and CDR2 YYNGEE. Trimming stripped 0 bases from V and 13 bases from J, with 12 bases between.

This clonotype was seen a single time. The chain carries TRBV27 and TRBJ2-3, with D possibly TRBD1 on 5 matching bases. V was trimmed by 7 bases and J by 0 bases, leaving 8 bases between them. The CDR3 has 13 amino acids. CDR1 and CDR2 from the germline V gene are MNHEY and SMNVEV (reference sequence). The CDR3 sequence: CASMPGSTDTQYF. CDR3 sequence (DNA): TGTGCCAGCATGCCAGGGAGCACAGATACGCAGTATTTT.

The rearrangement uses TRBV7-9 and TRBJ2-7; 9 nucleotides line up with TRBD1. CDR1 SEHNR and CDR2 FQNEAQ come from the germline V gene (reference sequence). This CDR3 contains 16 residues. The V segment lost 1 base and the J segment 6 bases; nucleotides outside the gene matches: 10. The CDR3 DNA follows: TGTGCCAGCAGCTTAGAAGGTTCGGGGACAGGGTCCGAGCAGTACTTC. It encodes CASSLEGSGTGSEQYF.

This clonotype was counted only a few times. The chain combines TRBV20-1 with TRBJ1-6; D perhaps matches TRBD1 (6 bases). Trimming took off 1 base at V and 0 bases at J, with 16 bases between the two ends. The CDR3 length is 18 residues. Per germline, CDR1 DFQATT and CDR2 SNEGSKA (reference sequence). The CDR3 reads CSARAEGHRGSYNSPLHF. The CDR3 nucleotides are TGCAGTGCTAGAGCGGAGGGACATCGGGGCTCCTATAATTCACCCCTCCACTTT.

The rearrangement joins TRBV3-1 to TRBJ1-2; 8 positions agree with TRBD1. Germline assignment: CDR1 LGHDT and CDR2 YNNKEL (reference sequence). V was pared by 4 bases and J by 6 bases, with 10 bases of the junction left unmatched. There are 15 residues in the CDR3. The CDR3: CASSPQGAGRDGYTF. CDR3 in DNA: TGTGCCAGCAGCCCGCAGGGGGCAGGCAGGGATGGCTACACCTTC.

This clonotype has just a few counts. V and J are TRBV20-1 and TRBJ1-1, with TRBD1 matching over 11 bases. There are 17 residues in the CDR3. V shed 0 bases and J 3 bases; nucleotides not matched to a gene: 9. The germline V gene encodes CDR1 DFQATT and CDR2 SNEGSKA (reference sequence). Here the CDR3 reads CSAREDRGRVWDTEAFF. CDR3 DNA: TGCAGTGCTAGAGAGGACAGGGGGCGCGTGTGGGACACTGAAGCTTTCTTT.

The chain links TRBV7-6 to TRBJ2-1; D unclear. The V gene's germline CDR1 is SGHVS and CDR2 FNYEAQ. CDR3 length: 12 residues. Trimming shortened V by 4 bases and J by 9 bases, and 10 bases separated the two germline ends. The CDR3 here is CASSSAWVEQFF. CDR3 DNA: TGTGCCAGCAGCTCCGCGTGGGTTGAGCAGTTCTTC.

A few counts support this clonotype. The V gene is TRBV28, the J gene TRBJ2-1; a possible D gene is TRBD2 (6 bases). Germline CDR1 reads MDHEN; CDR2 reads SYDVKM. V was cut by 6 bases and J by 9 bases, with 18 bases left in between. The CDR3 has 14 amino acids. The CDR3, as DNA: TGTGCCAGCAGCGTAAGAGGAGGGCGCAGTGAGCAGTTCTTC. Residues: CASSVRGGRSEQFF.

CDR3 protein: CASRRAEKLFF. CDR3 bases: TGTGCCTCCCGGAGGGCTGAAAAACTGTTTTTT. The chain has TRBV27 and TRBJ1-4, with D unresolved. Trimming pared 11 bases from V and 7 bases from J, leaving 11 bases between. CDR3 length equals 11 residues. Germline V CDR1 and CDR2: MNHEY, SMNVEV (reference sequence).

The V gene is TRBV7-6, the J gene TRBJ1-2; D unresolved. V was pared by 2 bases and J by 7 bases, with 2 bases between. CDR3 length: 10 residues. Germline V gene sequence: CDR1 SGHVS, CDR2 FNYEAQ. Written as DNA, the CDR3 is TGTGCCAGCAGCTTAACTGGCTACACCTTC. It codes for CASSLTGYTF.

V is TRBV27 and J is TRBJ2-2; D is ambiguous. Trimming removed 1 base at V and 6 bases at J, with 3 bases between. CDR1 and CDR2 (germline): MNHEY, SMNVEV (reference sequence). The CDR3 length is 12 residues. Here the CDR3 reads CASSLYPGELFF. The CDR3 DNA is TGTGCCAGCAGTTTATATCCCGGGGAGCTGTTTTTT.

This rearrangement joins TRBV6-6 to TRBJ1-2; TRBD1 matches 10 bases. CDR1 is MNHNY and CDR2 is SVGAGI in the germline V gene (reference sequence). The CDR3 length is 14 residues. V was clipped by 6 bases and J by 2 bases; unmatched bases: 3. CDR3 bases: TGTGCCAGCAGGGGGACAGGGGCAAACTATGGCTACACCTTC. It codes for CASRGTGANYGYTF.

This chain joins TRBV7-3 and TRBJ2-3; no reliable D call. This CDR3 is 14 amino acids long. Germline assignment: CDR1 SGHTA and CDR2 FQGTGA. The germline V and J ends were trimmed by 2 bases and 4 bases, with 10 bases remaining between them. CDR3 protein: CASSLAARPDTQYF. CDR3 nucleotides: TGTGCCAGCAGCTTAGCAGCCCGCCCAGATACGCAGTATTTT.

This sequence joins TRBV12-5 and TRBJ2-2, with D possibly TRBD1 on 5 matching bases. The V and J ends lost 1 base and 5 bases respectively, with 17 bases between them. The CDR3 is 17 residues long. Germline V lookup: CDR1 LGHNT, CDR2 FRNRAP. CDR3 DNA: TGTGCTAGTGGTTTGGCTGACAGCCCGACCCAGACCGGGGAGCTGTTTTTT. Protein sequence: CASGLADSPTQTGELFF.